One and the same sample provided the 21 T cell receptor beta chains below, sequenced in a study of T cell responses to AZD1222 COVID-19 vaccine. Sequencing was performed with immunoSEQ multiplex PCR; in TCRdb, only in-frame clones are kept and a portion is missing. The sample consists of some 66,000 clones, less than 90% of them appearing once. The material was peripheral blood, obtained on day 0 of AZD1222 vaccination. The receptors shown here come from an adult in good health.

The chain is built from TRBV12-3 or TRBV12-4 and TRBJ1-1; D not resolved. This CDR3 is 12 amino acids long. Trimming removed 3 bases at V and 4 bases at J, with 6 bases between. CDR3 in amino acids: CASSFYRTEAFF. The CDR3 nucleotides read TGTGCCAGCAGTTTCTATCGCACTGAAGCTTTCTTT.

This rearrangement joins TRBV29-1 to TRBJ2-7; 7 bases map to TRBD2. The CDR3 extends over 12 amino acids. Unmatched junction bases numbered 9, after V lost 6 bases and J lost 7 bases. Germline CDR1 SQVTM, CDR2 ANQGSEA. CDR3 protein: CSVGKVGGEQYF. The CDR3 nucleotides are TGCAGCGTCGGAAAGGTGGGGGGGGAGCAGTACTTC.

The rearrangement uses TRBV20-1 and TRBJ2-1; no clear D. V dropped 3 bases and J dropped 0 bases, with 15 bases sitting between them. There are 16 residues in the CDR3. CDR1 and CDR2 from the germline V gene are DFQATT and SNEGSKA (reference sequence). CDR3 sequence (DNA): TGCAGTGCTAGTGACCCAGAAAAGAGCTCCTACAATGAGCAGTTCTTC. Amino acids: CSASDPEKSSYNEQFF.

CDR3 region: CASSLGRGLAGNEQFF. As DNA, the CDR3 is TGTGCCAGCAGCTTGGGTAGGGGACTAGCGGGAAATGAGCAGTTCTTC. This chain connects TRBV5-6 to TRBJ2-1; 13 positions agree with TRBD2. Germline loops: CDR1 SGHDT, CDR2 YYEEEE. CDR3 size: 16 residues. V was clipped by 0 bases and J by 7 bases; unmatched bases: 4.

V gene TRBV6-2 or TRBV6-3 combines with J gene TRBJ2-3; 7 bases map to TRBD2. The germline V gene encodes CDR1 MNHEY and CDR2 SVGEGT. The V gene end was trimmed by 4 bases and the J gene end by 3 bases; junction bases not matched to a gene: 13. The CDR3 runs 17 residues. The CDR3 loop reads CASSSRVSTSMTDTQYF. CDR3 in DNA: TGTGCCAGCAGTTCGCGAGTATCGACTAGCATGACAGATACGCAGTATTTT.

For the CDR3, the DNA is TGCGCCAGCAGTGGATCGAGCGGGGGGATCGGGCAGTACTTC. Its protein product is CASSGSSGGIGQYF. The chain couples TRBV10-2 to TRBJ2-7; 9 positions match TRBD2. CDR1 and CDR2 (germline): WSHSY, SAAADI. J gave up 9 bases and V 4 bases, and 10 bases lay outside the gene matches. The CDR3 contains 14 residues.

The chain is built from TRBV6-5 and TRBJ1-4; TRBD1 might be the D (6 bases). Deletions cut 2 bases from V and 8 bases from J, with 18 bases between. This CDR3 has 16 amino acids. In germline, CDR1 is MNHEY, CDR2 SVGAGI. The CDR3 here is CASSYGYLQGTEKLFF. For the CDR3, the DNA is TGTGCCAGCAGTTACGGATACCTACAGGGTACGGAAAAACTGTTTTTT.

CDR3 sequence: CASSTPTGEKLFF. The DNA of the CDR3 is TGTGCCAGCAGTACGCCTACGGGTGAAAAACTGTTTTTT. V usage is TRBV2 and J usage is TRBJ1-4; D remains ambiguous. Trimming pared 5 bases from V and 7 bases from J, leaving 11 bases between. CDR3 length: 13 amino acids. Germline V CDR1 and CDR2: SNHLY, FYNNEI.

CDR3 region: CASSLSPLPNTGELFF. The DNA for the CDR3 is TGTGCCAGCAGCTTATCCCCTCTCCCGAACACCGGGGAGCTGTTTTTT. This chain uses TRBV11-2 with TRBJ2-2; D is ambiguous. From germline, CDR1 is SGHAT and CDR2 FQNNGV. The CDR3 length is 16 residues. V was trimmed by 2 bases and J by 0 bases, leaving 10 bases between them. Complete variable domain (other parts from reference TRBV11-2 and TRBJ2-2): EAGVAQSPRYKIIEKRQSVAFWCNPISGHATLYWYQQILGQGPKLLIQFQNNGVVDDSQLPKDRFSAERLKGVDSTLKIQPAKLEDSAVYLCASSLSPLPNTGELFFGEGSRLTVL.

The chain joins TRBV19 to TRBJ2-3, with a possible D match to TRBD2 (5 bases). CDR3 size: 14 residues. Trimming removed 0 bases at V and 6 bases at J, with 10 bases between. The germline V gene encodes CDR1 LNHDA and CDR2 SQIVND (reference sequence). The CDR3 DNA follows: TGTGCCAGTAGTATAGAGCTCTCTAGCGATACGCAGTATTTT. This gives the protein CASSIELSSDTQYF.

The chain carries TRBV28 and TRBJ1-1; D unresolved. Germline CDR1 MDHEN, CDR2 SYDVKM. V was cut by 2 bases and J by 11 bases, with 9 bases left in between. The CDR3 is 11 residues long. The CDR3 DNA reads as TGTGCCAGCAGTTTACAAAGGGCGGCTTTCTTT. Translation: CASSLQRAAFF.

The gene calls are TRBV7-2 and TRBJ1-2; weak D call: TRBD1 (6 bases). V shed 4 bases and J shed 7 bases, with 22 bases lying between them. This CDR3 region has 16 residues. Per the germline V gene, CDR1 is SGHTA and CDR2 is FQGNSA. This CDR3 is CASSSRSSDARGGYTF. The CDR3 nucleotides read TGTGCCAGCAGCTCCAGAAGTTCGGACGCCAGGGGTGGCTACACCTTC.

The gene calls are TRBV6-2 or TRBV6-3 and TRBJ1-2, with 8 bases aligning to TRBD1. Germline CDR1 reads MNHEY; CDR2 reads SVGEGT. V lost 5 bases and J lost 2; bases outside the gene matches: 22. The CDR3 is 20 residues long. CDR3 DNA: TGTGCCAGCAGTCTCCTTACTTTCACAACTTCGGACAGGGCCAACTATGGCTACACCTTC. It encodes CASSLLTFTTSDRANYGYTF.

The chain uses TRBV7-3 and TRBJ2-6, with D hard to call. With 2 bases removed from V and 0 bases from J, the gap between germline ends came to 8 bases. There are 16 residues in the CDR3. Germline CDR1 is SGHTA and CDR2 is FQGTGA. In DNA, the CDR3 is TGTGCCAGCAGCTTAGAAGGCAGCTCTGGGGCCAACGTCCTGACTTTC. Protein product: CASSLEGSSGANVLTF. Looking up the rest from reference TRBV7-3 and TRBJ2-6 gives the full variable domain: GAGVSQTPSNKVTEKGKYVELRCDPISGHTALYWYRQSLGQGPEFLIYFQGTGAADDSGLPNDRFFAVRPEGSVSTLKIQRTERGDSAVYLCASSLEGSSGANVLTFGAGSRLTVL.

The genes are TRBV6-6 and TRBJ2-3; 7 nucleotides align to TRBD2. The CDR3 has 16 residues. CDR1 MNHNY and CDR2 SVGAGI come from the germline V gene (reference sequence). V gave up 0 bases and J gave up 2 bases; unmatched junction bases: 5. The CDR3, as DNA: TGTGCCAGCAGTTACTCGAGGGAGGGTTCCACAGATACGCAGTATTTT. It is translated as CASSYSREGSTDTQYF.

The V gene is TRBV5-1, the J gene TRBJ2-3, with unresolved D. The V gene's germline CDR1 is SGHRS and CDR2 YFSETQ. The CDR3 has 13 residues. Trimming cost V 2 bases and J 6 bases, with 10 bases left between them. CDR3 bases: TGCGCCAGCAGCTTTACTGGTCTGGATACGCAGTATTTT. Protein product: CASSFTGLDTQYF.

This sequence joins TRBV27 and TRBJ1-1, with 7 nucleotides matching TRBD1. Germline V gene lookup returns CDR1 MNHEY and CDR2 SMNVEV (reference sequence). This CDR3 region has 15 residues. J lost 5 bases, V lost 2 bases, and 8 bases had no gene match. In DNA, the CDR3 is TGTGCCAGCAGTTTACAACAGGGGATGGGAACTGAAGCTTTCTTT. Residues: CASSLQQGMGTEAFF.

This clone was seen only a few times. The CDR3 bases are TGCAGTGCTAGTGCACGGGGCTCTGGAAACACCATATATTTT. Protein product: CSASARGSGNTIYF. The chain employs TRBV20-1 and TRBJ1-3; no definite D call. The CDR3 is 14 amino acids. Trimming shortened V by 3 bases and J by 0 bases, and 9 bases separated the two germline ends. Germline assignment: CDR1 DFQATT and CDR2 SNEGSKA (reference sequence).

This chain joins TRBV29-1 and TRBJ1-2, with TRBD1 matching over 7 bases. Germline V gene sequence: CDR1 SQVTM, CDR2 ANQGSEA. V was clipped by 4 bases and J by 0 bases; unmatched bases: 2. This CDR3 is built from 13 residues. CDR3 loop: CSVGDSSNYGYTF. The CDR3, as DNA: TGCAGCGTTGGGGACAGCTCTAACTATGGCTACACCTTC. Variable domain in full (rest from reference TRBV29-1 and TRBJ1-2): SAVISQKPSRDICQRGTSLTIQCQVDSQVTMMFWYRQQPGQSLTLIATANQGSEATYESGFVIDKFPISRPNLTFSTLTVSNMSPEDSSIYLCSVGDSSNYGYTFGSGTRLTVV.

The rearrangement uses TRBV30 and TRBJ1-2; 8 positions agree with TRBD1. The length of the CDR3 is 15 residues. The junction had 9 bases not matched to a gene; V was cut back by 0 bases and J by 6 bases. Germline-derived CDR1 and CDR2 are GTSNPN and SVGIG (reference sequence). CDR3 loop: CAWSVGTGNADGYTF. The CDR3 DNA reads as TGTGCCTGGAGTGTAGGGACAGGTAACGCGGATGGCTACACCTTC.

This clone was counted a few times. This chain joins TRBV28 and TRBJ1-2; a weak D match, TRBD1 (5 bases). The CDR3 has 12 amino acids. Trimming shortened V by 3 bases and J by 5 bases, and 7 bases separated the two germline ends. Germline V gene sequence: CDR1 MDHEN, CDR2 SYDVKM. This chain's CDR3 is CASSLQGYGYTF. In nucleotides, the CDR3 is TGTGCCAGCAGTTTGCAGGGTTATGGCTACACCTTC.